This T cell receptor beta chain was documented in a study of T-cell memory formation after mild COVID-19. CDR3 length: 14 residues. Trimming removed 5 bases from V and 3 bases from J; junction bases left unmatched: 9. CDR1 is DFQATT and CDR2 is SNEGSKA in the germline V gene (reference sequence). About this clonotype itself: Its antigen is unknown.

Study findings and constraints: Clones that shrank (day 15 to 85) were balanced CD4/CD8, whereas later expanders leaned CD4+.

TCRdb reprocessed the 5' RACE reads via MiXCR and lists one record per CDR3 protein. Found here are over 25,000 distinct CDR3 sequences, roughly 21% of them singletons; the top ten hold about 1.5%. The receptor comes from an adult who had mild COVID-19 (a few samples of this study predate the infection). Cell type and time point are not known. The sequencing sample was made of PBMCs or a T cell subset sorted from them (not recorded which). The chain is built from TRBV20-1 and TRBJ2-7, with 8 bases matching TRBD2. CDR3 sequence: CSAPRGGGSYEQYF. The CDR3 bases are TGCAGTGCTCCCCGGGGGGGCGGGAGCTACGAGCAGTACTTC.